This record concerns one T cell receptor (beta chain) sequence. The data are from a study of T cell changes during pregnancy in multiple sclerosis. The V end lost 6 bases, the J end lost 1 base, and 14 bases lay between the germline ends. The CDR3 covers 15 residues. Germline V gives CDR1 SGHTA, CDR2 FQGTGA. Data came from immunoSEQ multiplex PCR; TCRdb stores just in-frame clones and leaves some out. The sample lists fewer than 40,000 clones, about 88% occurring once. The TCR originated in a female donor with multiple sclerosis, enrolled in a pregnancy study. This sequence joins TRBV7-3 and TRBJ2-3; tentatively, D is TRBD2 (6 bases). Source: CD8+ T cells from peripheral blood mononuclear cells, taken in the second trimester of pregnancy. The CDR3: CASSLAETGTDTQYF. The DNA of the CDR3 is TGTGCCAGCAGTTTAGCGGAAACGGGCACAGATACGCAGTATTTT. The variable domain in full, with the rest retrieved from reference TRBV7-3 and TRBJ2-3, is GAGVSQTPSNKVTEKGKYVELRCDPISGHTALYWYRQSLGQGPEFLIYFQGTGAADDSGLPNDRFFAVRPEGSVSTLKIQRTERGDSAVYLCASSLAETGTDTQYFGPGTRLTVL.